This T cell receptor beta chain was observed in a study of blood T cell repertoires in COVID-19 (dated by TCRdb to 2018 to 2020). Background on the whole study: Samples from collaborators originated in the United States, Italy and Spain and spanned both the acute and convalescent phases of COVID-19. The prospective study material was composed of cDNA or gDNA derived from T cells, B-cell-depleted T cells, or PBMCs. Deeply sampled blood TCRbeta repertoires from subjects exposed to, actively infected with, or recovered from COVID-19 were included in the dataset. The repertoires were released in a freely available public database intended as a resource for research on the immune response to SARS-CoV-2. Samples came from the ongoing ImmuneRACE study (first 160 participants) plus 1,254 subjects from 6 global collaborators. A de-identified subject ID, COVID-19 status, age in years and sex were almost always included in the sample metadata. Where available, HLA class I and class II types were obtained from metadata supplied by the sample provider rather than from assay-based typing. The full study reports these points: Clinical and demographic metadata were provided uncurated, with the amount varying by source and participant.

Remarks on this clone: The antigen it binds to is not known. Qualities for individual bases were not recorded, and no much larger clone is one base off.

The germline V gene specifies SGHDT as CDR1 and YYEEEE as CDR2. Including the terminal cysteine and phenylalanine, the CDR3 comprises 14 residues. Solely the CDR3 DNA is kept, with 42 bases framed from the first base. Between the V and J ends, shortened by 4 bases and 5 bases respectively, the junction contains 15 bases. Participants in the prospective study were enrolled through a virtual design, were aged about 18 to 100 years, and lived in roughly 26 United States geographic areas. In the prospective study, cohorts were assigned on the basis of participant-reported clinical history obtained from a screening survey and a study questionnaire. For ImmuneRACE Cohort 3, a participant was defined as recovered based on two consecutive negative NP/OP PCR tests, clearance by a healthcare professional, or resolution of symptoms. Mobile phlebotomists in the prospective study collected whole blood, serum and a nasopharyngeal or oropharyngeal swab from every participant. Over an approximately 2-month period, participants in the prospective study had the option of providing additional blood draws and questionnaires. Before DNA extraction, prospective study blood samples were shipped either frozen or at room temperature.

The immunoSEQ Assay, a bias-controlled multiplex PCR, was used to amplify TCRbeta CDR3 regions from genomic DNA. Turning to the authors' computational methods: Within the assay, amplification of reference gene primers was used to estimate how many nucleated cells each sample contained. To quantify the absolute abundance of each unique TCRbeta CDR3 rearrangement, sequence reads were collapsed and filtered. For each sample, productive Simpson clonality was calculated by taking the square root of Simpson's diversity index across productive rearrangements. TCRdb's version of the immuneACCESS table is confined to in-frame rearrangements and falls short of the full clone set. An unresolved V gene accounts for under half of the shortfall where checked; the remainder is of unknown origin. The V and J calls and clone size come from that table; D and trimming were worked out from the DNA. Present in this sample are 400,000 or so clones, 75% to 90% of which were seen just once. 1.1% of the sample rests with the top ten.

The clonotype was recovered from a young man who had recovered from COVID-19. The chain is encoded by TRBV5-6 joined to TRBJ2-5; TRBD1 is a weak D gene call, 6 bases matching. The sample was PBMCs or T cells enriched from blood (not recorded which). The DNA is as follows: TGTGCCAGCAGCACAGGACAGTCTGGGGAGACCCAGTACTTC. Its protein product is CASSTGQSGETQYF.